A single sample gave rise to the 29 T cell receptor beta chains below, sequenced in a study of blood T cell repertoires in COVID-19. The protocol was immunoSEQ multiplex PCR, while the TCRdb copy is restricted to in-frame clones and leaves out a portion. The table has some 330,000 clones, roughly 91% seen once. Sequences were obtained from peripheral blood. Receptors were obtained from a woman in her 30s with COVID-19, enrolled during active disease.

As to this clone: The junction shows a germline mismatch at one end, possibly a read error. The V gene is TRBV2, the J gene TRBJ2-1; 9 bases match TRBD2. The CDR3 length is 15 residues. The germline V gene encodes CDR1 SNHLY and CDR2 FYNNEI. In DNA, the CDR3 is TGTGCCAGCAGTCGCGGGGGGGGCTCCCACAATGAGCAGTTCTTC. Amino acids: CASSRGGGSHNEQFF.

V is TRBV7-3 and J is TRBJ2-3; D gene ambiguous. The ends were cut back, 2 bases at V and 2 bases at J, with 8 bases in the middle. The CDR3 spans 14 residues. Germline V CDR1 and CDR2: SGHTA, FQGTGA. The CDR3 bases are TGTGCCAGCAGCTTATCGCACTCCACAGATACGCAGTATTTT. Translated: CASSLSHSTDTQYF.

The chain is built from TRBV2 and TRBJ1-1; 8 bases line up with TRBD1. The trim removed 5 bases at V and 6 bases at J, leaving 5 bases unmatched. CDR1 and CDR2 (germline): SNHLY, FYNNEI. This CDR3 is built from 13 residues. In DNA, the CDR3 is TGTGCCAGCAGTAGGGACAGGATGGCTGAAGCTTTCTTT. Its translation: CASSRDRMAEAFF.

The chain couples TRBV3-1 (or the pseudogene TRBV3-2) to TRBJ1-4, with 8 bases fitting TRBD1. CDR1 and CDR2 from the germline V gene are LGHDT and YNNKEL (reference sequence). V was pared by 4 bases and J by 8 bases, with 6 bases of the junction left unmatched. This CDR3 contains 14 residues. CDR3 loop: CASSPTGVGEKLFF. CDR3 bases: TGTGCCAGCAGCCCGACAGGGGTCGGGGAAAAACTGTTTTTT.

The chain joins TRBV6-6 to TRBJ1-6; TRBD1 matches at 8 bases. Per the germline V gene, CDR1 is MNHNY and CDR2 is SVGAGI (reference sequence). Trimming at V came to 2 bases and at J to 9 bases, leaving 6 bases not matched to a gene. The CDR3 length is 15 residues. The CDR3 DNA follows: TGTGCCAGCAGTTACGCGGGACAGGAGATTTCACCCCTCCACTTT. The encoded protein is CASSYAGQEISPLHF.

The chain carries TRBV19 and TRBJ1-5; 7 positions match TRBD1. Per germline, CDR1 LNHDA and CDR2 SQIVND (reference sequence). The CDR3 covers 12 residues. Unmatched junction bases numbered 3, after V lost 7 bases and J lost 6 bases. The CDR3 protein is CASTDRAQPQHF. CDR3 coding DNA: TGTGCCAGTACCGACAGGGCTCAGCCCCAGCATTTT.

This clone was seen once. J is TRBJ1-5 and V is TRBV18; TRBD1 aligns across 7 bases. V shed 4 bases and J 2 bases; nucleotides not matched to a gene: 8. CDR3 length: 16 amino acids. Germline CDR1 reads KGHSH; CDR2 reads LQKENI. DNA of the CDR3: TGTGCCAGCTCACAAAGTACCGGGACAGGCAATCAGCCCCAGCATTTT. Translated, it gives CASSQSTGTGNQPQHF.

V usage is TRBV3-1 (or the pseudogene TRBV3-2) and J usage is TRBJ2-7; D perhaps matches TRBD2 (6 bases). Germline lookup yields CDR1 LGHDT and CDR2 YNNKEL (reference sequence). This CDR3 spans 14 amino acids. Deletions cut 2 bases from V and 6 bases from J, with 14 bases between. The CDR3 loop is CASSQMTGVLEQYF. As DNA, the CDR3 is TGTGCCAGCAGCCAAATGACGGGGGTACTCGAGCAGTACTTC.

This clone was seen more than once but under ten times. CDR3 sequence (DNA): TGTGCCATCAGCAGGACAGATGAAAAACTGTTTTTT. This translates into CAISRTDEKLFF. V usage is TRBV10-3 and J usage is TRBJ1-4; TRBD1 might be the D (6 bases). The germline gives CDR1 ENHRY, CDR2 SYGVKD. V dropped 6 bases and J dropped 6 bases, with 8 bases sitting between them. The CDR3 has 12 residues.

Regarding this clone: At the DNA level, this CDR3 is encoded by other sequences in the same sample as well. This chain uses TRBV6-5 with TRBJ1-1, with unresolved D. CDR3 size: 13 residues. The V gene's germline CDR1 is MNHEY and CDR2 SVGAGI. The V and J ends lost 7 bases and 1 base respectively, with 10 bases between them. CDR3 sequence reads: CASTLGRNTEAFF. As DNA, the CDR3 is TGTGCCAGCACTCTTGGCAGGAACACTGAAGCTTTCTTT.

This clone came up once. The J gene is TRBJ2-1, the V gene TRBV7-9, with 7 bases lining up with TRBD2. This CDR3 has 11 amino acids. Trimming removed 7 bases from V and 8 bases from J; junction bases left unmatched: 2. Looked up from germline, CDR1 is SEHNR and CDR2 is FQNEAQ (reference sequence). The CDR3 spells CASTAGDEQFF. The CDR3, as DNA: TGTGCCAGCACCGCGGGGGATGAGCAGTTCTTC.

The rearrangement links TRBV5-1 to TRBJ1-1; 7 bases align to TRBD1. V shed 1 base and J 1 base; nucleotides not matched to a gene: 4. Germline-derived CDR1 and CDR2 are SGHRS and YFSETQ. The CDR3 has 15 amino acids. The CDR3 DNA reads as TGCGCCAGCAGCTTGCTGACAGGGAAGAACACTGAAGCTTTCTTT. It encodes CASSLLTGKNTEAFF.

This chain uses TRBV10-3 with TRBJ2-5; TRBD1 matches at 7 bases. CDR3 size: 15 residues. V shed 6 bases and J 2 bases; nucleotides not matched to a gene: 9. Germline V gene data show CDR1 as ENHRY and CDR2 as SYGVKD. CDR3 in amino acids: CAISPRQGPQETQYF. In DNA form, the CDR3 reads TGTGCCATCAGCCCGAGACAGGGCCCGCAAGAGACCCAGTACTTC.

V is TRBV4-2 and J is TRBJ2-3; 10 nucleotides match TRBD2. The germline gives CDR1 LGHNA, CDR2 YNFKEQ. V shed 0 bases and J 1 base; nucleotides not matched to a gene: 10. CDR3 length equals 19 residues. The chain's CDR3 is CASSQDSSGGAPGTDTQYF. The CDR3 DNA follows: TGTGCCAGCAGCCAAGACTCGAGCGGGGGGGCTCCCGGCACAGATACGCAGTATTTT.

In its sample, this clone was seen once. The gene calls are TRBV4-2 and TRBJ1-2; 8 positions match TRBD1. The CDR3 totals 16 residues. The V segment lost 1 base and the J segment 2 bases; nucleotides outside the gene matches: 6. CDR1 and CDR2 from the germline V gene are LGHNA and YNFKEQ. The CDR3 bases are TGTGCCAGCAGCCAAGTCCGGCAGGGGGCGAACTATGGCTACACCTTC. Its translation: CASSQVRQGANYGYTF.

V usage is TRBV3-1 (or the pseudogene TRBV3-2) and J usage is TRBJ2-7; a weak D match, TRBD2 (5 bases). CDR1 and CDR2 (germline): LGHDT, YNNKEL (reference sequence). Trimming took 3 bases from V and 3 from J, leaving 12 bases between them. The length of the CDR3 is 14 residues. Here the CDR3 DNA reads TGTGCCAGCAGCCAGTACCCTGGGAGCTACGAGCAGTACTTC. It codes for CASSQYPGSYEQYF.

The chain links TRBV27 to TRBJ2-2, with 7 bases lining up with TRBD1. V dropped 6 bases and J dropped 13; count of bases not matched to a gene: 11. CDR3 length: 13 amino acids. CDR1 and CDR2 (germline): MNHEY, SMNVEV (reference sequence). DNA for the CDR3: TGTGCCAGCAGACAGACAGGGAACCGGTTGCTGTTTTTT. Its protein product is CASRQTGNRLLFF.

This clone has just one count. The V call is TRBV9, the J call TRBJ1-5; D possibly corresponds to TRBD1 (6 bases). This CDR3 has 15 amino acids. Germline-derived CDR1 and CDR2 are SGDLS and YYNGEE. Trimming pared 0 bases from V and 5 bases from J, leaving 12 bases between. CDR3 DNA sequence: TGTGCCAGCAGCGTAGGGGGCGGGGGGCATCAGCCCCAGCATTTT. Amino acids: CASSVGGGGHQPQHF. The entire variable domain, with the rest obtained from reference TRBV9 and TRBJ1-5, is as follows: DSGVTQTPKHLITATGQRVTLRCSPRSGDLSVYWYQQSLDQGLQFLIQYYNGEERAKGNILERFSAQQFPDLHSELNLSSLELGDSALYFCASSVGGGGHQPQHFGDGTRLSIL.

The gene calls are TRBV2 and TRBJ1-2; possible D gene TRBD1, 5 bases. The CDR3 runs 12 residues. Germline V CDR1 and CDR2: SNHLY, FYNNEI. V was trimmed by 7 bases and J by 8 bases, leaving 14 bases between them. The CDR3 region is CASIAGGTGYTF. The CDR3 DNA sequence: TGTGCCAGCATCGCGGGGGGTACGGGCTACACCTTC.

The V gene is TRBV4-1, the J gene TRBJ1-2; D remains ambiguous. The V end was cut by 4 bases, the J end by 0 bases, with 12 bases between. Germline CDR1 reads MGHRA; CDR2 reads YSYEKL. This CDR3 is 15 amino acids long. The CDR3 spells CASSPPEIPNYGYTF. CDR3 nucleotide sequence: TGCGCCAGCAGCCCCCCCGAGATACCTAACTATGGCTACACCTTC.

In regard to this clone: This specimen includes other DNA sequences encoding the same CDR3. This chain joins TRBV7-9 and TRBJ1-2; D unclear. Germline V CDR1 and CDR2: SEHNR, FQNEAQ (reference sequence). V lost 2 bases and J lost 4, with 8 bases in between. CDR3 length equals 13 residues. The CDR3 bases are TGTGCCAGCAGCTTACGGGGAAGCTATGGCTACACCTTC. Encoded protein: CASSLRGSYGYTF.

The chain is built from TRBV5-1 and TRBJ2-5; D may be TRBD1 (6 bases). The CDR3 contains 14 residues. V gave up 2 bases and J gave up 2 bases, with 10 bases separating them. The germline gives CDR1 SGHRS, CDR2 YFSETQ. CDR3 sequence reads: CASSFIDRQETQYF. CDR3 in DNA: TGCGCCAGCAGCTTTATAGACAGGCAAGAGACCCAGTACTTC.

The chain uses TRBV9 and TRBJ2-3, with D unresolved. Germline V gene sequence: CDR1 SGDLS, CDR2 YYNGEE. The CDR3 contains 15 residues. Trimming stripped 0 bases from V and 0 bases from J, with 8 bases between. CDR3 amino acids: CASSVAPMSTDTQYF. For the CDR3, the DNA is TGTGCCAGCAGCGTAGCCCCCATGAGCACAGATACGCAGTATTTT.

V usage is TRBV3-1 (or the pseudogene TRBV3-2) and J usage is TRBJ2-3, with 8 bases fitting TRBD2. Germline V lookup: CDR1 LGHDT, CDR2 YNNKEL (reference sequence). The CDR3 has 15 amino acids. V lost 0 bases to trimming and J lost 6 bases; unmatched junction nucleotides: 5. The CDR3, as DNA: TGTGCCAGCAGCCAAGATACGATAGCGGGGGATACGCAGTATTTT. Translating it yields CASSQDTIAGDTQYF.

The count of this clone is one. This chain connects TRBV11-2 to TRBJ2-1, with D possibly being TRBD1 (5 bases). The V gene's germline CDR1 is SGHAT and CDR2 FQNNGV. V lost 5 bases, J lost 0 bases, and 14 bases lay in between. This CDR3 is built from 16 residues. CDR3 region: CASSPLGQTSYNEQFF. The CDR3 DNA reads as TGTGCCAGCAGCCCACTCGGACAAACCTCCTACAATGAGCAGTTCTTC.

The chain joins TRBV12-2 to TRBJ2-7; the table assigns TRBD1, which was not confirmed against the DNA. TRBV12-2 has pseudogene status. This CDR3 region has 20 residues. The CDR3 loop reads CASRLVCRAELREGAGEQYV. For the CDR3, the DNA is TGTGCAAGTCGCTTAGTTTGCAGGGCCGAGCTGCGTGAGGGGGCGGGTGAGCAGTACGTC.

This chain connects TRBV15 to TRBJ2-2, with D perhaps TRBD2 (6 bases). V was pared by 2 bases and J by 0 bases, with 10 bases between. This CDR3 comprises 16 residues. Germline CDR1 LNHNV, CDR2 YYDKDF (reference sequence). The DNA of the CDR3 is TGTGCCACCAGCAGACTCCCGGGGGCGAACACCGGGGAGCTGTTTTTT. Translated: CATSRLPGANTGELFF.

The chain combines TRBV3-1 (or the pseudogene TRBV3-2) with TRBJ1-1, with TRBD1 identical over 7 bases. The CDR3 runs to 14 residues. Trimming took 6 bases from V and 2 from J; bases not matched to a gene: 6. Germline CDR1 and CDR2: LGHDT and YNNKEL (reference sequence). The CDR3 DNA reads as TGTGCCAGCAGAGCCCGGGACAGAAACACTGAAGCTTTCTTT. This codes for CASRARDRNTEAFF.

The chain carries TRBV14 and TRBJ2-5; TRBD1 aligns across 9 bases. CDR1 is SGHDN, CDR2 FVKESK, per germline. The CDR3 has 16 amino acids. J lost 4 bases, V lost 2 bases, and 8 bases had no gene match. The CDR3 region has the DNA TGTGCCAGCAGCCAAAGACGACAGGGGGGTGGAGAGACCCAGTACTTC. Translated: CASSQRRQGGGETQYF. Together with reference TRBV14 and TRBJ2-5, the CDR3 gives the full variable domain: EAGVTQFPSHSVIEKGQTVTLRCDPISGHDNLYWYRRVMGKEIKFLLHFVKESKQDESGMPNNRFLAERTGGTYSTLKVQPAELEDSGVYFCASSQRRQGGGETQYFGPGTRLLVL.